The next 3 T cell receptor beta chains were all read from a single sample in a study of chemoradiotherapy in HPV16-positive cancers. The data were produced by immunoSEQ multiplex PCR, yet TCRdb's version contains in-frame clones alone and is incomplete. The data contain about a thousand clones, 70% to 90% of them seen just once; the ten biggest clones take up approximately 11%. Specimen: tumor tissue, collected from a patient who underwent chemoradiotherapy. The receptors originated from a human donor with HPV-associated anogenital cancer.

The rearrangement uses TRBV2 and TRBJ1-3, with D unclear. Per germline, CDR1 SNHLY and CDR2 FYNNEI. V was trimmed by 7 bases and J by 0 bases, leaving 7 bases between them. The CDR3 sequence is 13 residues long. Written as DNA, the CDR3 is TGTGCCAGCATTTGGTCCTCTGGAAACACCATATATTTT. Its protein product is CASIWSSGNTIYF.

The chain recombines TRBV29-1 with TRBJ2-2; weak D call: TRBD2 (7 bases). The V gene lost 5 bases and the J gene lost 5 bases, with 12 bases spanning the gap. The CDR3 loop spans 13 amino acids. Per the germline V gene, CDR1 is SQVTM and CDR2 is ANQGSEA. As DNA, the CDR3 is TGCAGCGTTTGGGGAGGGGGAACCGGGGAGCTGTTTTTT. Translated: CSVWGGGTGELFF.

V and J are TRBV27 and TRBJ2-3; tentative D call: TRBD1 (5 bases). The CDR3 covers 14 residues. V dropped 2 bases and J dropped 4 bases, with 10 bases sitting between them. Germline V CDR1 and CDR2: MNHEY, SMNVEV (reference sequence). The CDR3 sequence: CASSLGPRADTQYF. As DNA, the CDR3 is TGTGCCAGCAGTTTAGGCCCCAGGGCAGATACGCAGTATTTT.